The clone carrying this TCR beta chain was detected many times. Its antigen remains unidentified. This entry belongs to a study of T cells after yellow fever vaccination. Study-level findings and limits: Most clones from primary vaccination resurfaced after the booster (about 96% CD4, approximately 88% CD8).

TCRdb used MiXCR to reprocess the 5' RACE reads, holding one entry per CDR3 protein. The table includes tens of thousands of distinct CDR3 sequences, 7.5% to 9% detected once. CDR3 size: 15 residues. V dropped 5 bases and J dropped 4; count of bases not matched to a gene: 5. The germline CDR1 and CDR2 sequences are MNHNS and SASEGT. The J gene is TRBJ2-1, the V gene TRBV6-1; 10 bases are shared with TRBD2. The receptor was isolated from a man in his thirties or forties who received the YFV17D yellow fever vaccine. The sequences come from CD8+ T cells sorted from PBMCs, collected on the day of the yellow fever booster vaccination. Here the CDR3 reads CASSLTSGTYNEQFF. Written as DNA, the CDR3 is TGTGCCAGCAGTCTCACTAGCGGGACTTACAATGAGCAGTTCTTC.